A single T cell receptor (beta chain) is shown here with its context. This clone was detected only a few times. The clone's antigen remains unknown. No much larger clone exists at a distance of one base, and base qualities are not known. No immune events, such as infections, were documented for the healthy donors during the collection period. To calibrate time-dependent variance in a beta-binomial model of T-cell clone differential abundance, blood repertoires from healthy donors were used as a training cohort. The training cohort was composed of around ten healthy donors, 3 female and 7 male. The donors were between roughly 29 and 65 years old, with an average age of roughly 41 years. Whole blood was collected from each healthy donor at three time points spaced around 2 weeks apart and obtained from a commercial supplier. For immunosequencing, genomic DNA was extracted from whole blood that had not been sorted.

This sample was included in a study of identifying expanded T cells in peripheral blood (dated by TCRdb to about 2019). Study-wide context: Technical replicates were generated by sequencing separate aliquots of the same genomic DNA pool, and four replicates were compared pairwise. Overall study results and their limits: The authors expected that biological variance in healthy repertoires might rise further over much longer intervals, such as months to years. Across all healthy-donor time intervals, the beta-binomial model significantly lowered both the number of clones called differentially abundant and the false-positive rate. Between technical replicates the binomial model flagged approximately 1.2 differentially abundant clones, whereas over roughly 2 weeks the binomial model flagged about 16.4 and over roughly four weeks 19 to 20. Across all healthy donors, variance in clone template counts between two-week samples was found to increase significantly with total template count.

The germline V gene specifies MNHNS as CDR1 and SASEGT as CDR2. Trimming accounts for 7 bases at V and 9 bases at J, while the number of junction bases matched to no gene is 8. From cysteine to phenylalanine, the CDR3 is 14 amino acids long. Kept here is only the CDR3 DNA, which spans 42 bases and is read in frame from base 1. The immunoSEQ Assay, which relies on bias-controlled multiplex PCR amplification of genomic DNA, was used to profile TCRbeta CDR3 regions. In the source study's methods: The absolute abundance of each unique TCRbeta CDR3 region was quantified after sequences were collapsed and filtered. Two models were used to test differential abundance: a binomial model (Fisher-equivalent) and a beta-binomial model that adds time-dependent variance fitted from healthy donors. Clones with fewer than 5 combined templates were excluded, and clones with Benjamini-Hochberg FDR below 0.01 were called differentially abundant. The form v = (b*log(k)+a)^2 was used to model beta-binomial variance as a function of total template count across the two samples. TCRdb stores this immuneACCESS table with in-frame sequences only. Part of the clones is absent; in the studies checked, under half of the shortfall reflects unresolved V genes, and no reason is known for the rest. V and J calls and clone size are given by that table; D and trimming were obtained from the DNA. Within this sample are 55,000 to 80,000 clones, with about four fifths of them counted one time only. In total, the top ten clones hold about 19% of the sample.

The TCR sequence derives from a person between 18 and 75 years old in good health. Recombination joined TRBV6-1 with TRBJ1-6; 8 central nucleotides agree with TRBD1. Sequencing used blood. The encoded CDR3 is CASTQSGTGSPLHF. DNA sequence: TGTGCCAGCACCCAAAGTGGGACAGGTTCACCCCTCCACTTT.